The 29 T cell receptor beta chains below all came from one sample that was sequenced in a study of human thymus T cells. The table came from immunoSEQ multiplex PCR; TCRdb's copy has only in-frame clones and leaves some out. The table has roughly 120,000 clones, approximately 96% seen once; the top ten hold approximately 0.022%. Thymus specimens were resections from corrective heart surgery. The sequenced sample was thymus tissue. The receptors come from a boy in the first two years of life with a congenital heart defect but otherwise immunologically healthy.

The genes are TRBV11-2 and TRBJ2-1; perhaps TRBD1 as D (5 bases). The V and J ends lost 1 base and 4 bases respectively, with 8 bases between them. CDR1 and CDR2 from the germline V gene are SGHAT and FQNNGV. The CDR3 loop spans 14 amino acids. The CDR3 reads CASSLGTLYNEQFF. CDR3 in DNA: TGTGCCAGCAGCTTAGGGACACTTTACAATGAGCAGTTCTTC. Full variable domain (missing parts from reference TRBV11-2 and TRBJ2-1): EAGVAQSPRYKIIEKRQSVAFWCNPISGHATLYWYQQILGQGPKLLIQFQNNGVVDDSQLPKDRFSAERLKGVDSTLKIQPAKLEDSAVYLCASSLGTLYNEQFFGPGTRLTVL.

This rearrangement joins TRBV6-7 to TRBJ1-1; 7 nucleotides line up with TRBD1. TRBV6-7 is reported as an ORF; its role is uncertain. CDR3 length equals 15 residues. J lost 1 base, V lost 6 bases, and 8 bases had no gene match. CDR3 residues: CASSPRQGPNTEAFF. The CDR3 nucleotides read TGTGCCAGCAGCCCCAGACAGGGACCGAACACTGAAGCTTTCTTT.

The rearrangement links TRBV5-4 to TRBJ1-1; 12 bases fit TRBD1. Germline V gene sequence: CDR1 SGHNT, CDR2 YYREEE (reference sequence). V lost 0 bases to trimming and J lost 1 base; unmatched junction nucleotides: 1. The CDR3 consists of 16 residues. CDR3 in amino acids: CASSLGDRGQNTEAFF. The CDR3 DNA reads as TGTGCCAGCAGCTTGGGGGACAGGGGGCAGAACACTGAAGCTTTCTTT.

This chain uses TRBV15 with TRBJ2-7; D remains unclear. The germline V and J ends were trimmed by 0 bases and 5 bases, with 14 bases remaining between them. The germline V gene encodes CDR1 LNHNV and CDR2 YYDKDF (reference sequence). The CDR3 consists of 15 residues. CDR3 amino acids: CATSREVGNPNEQYF. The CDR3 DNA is TGTGCCACCAGCAGAGAGGTGGGTAATCCCAACGAGCAGTACTTC.

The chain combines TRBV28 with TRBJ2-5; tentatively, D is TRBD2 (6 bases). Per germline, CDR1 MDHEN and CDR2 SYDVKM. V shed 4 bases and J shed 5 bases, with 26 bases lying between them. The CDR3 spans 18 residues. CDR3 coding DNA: TGTGCCAGCAGTTCGCTGACTCATTTAGGAGGGGCTTGGGAGACCCAGTACTTC. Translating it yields CASSSLTHLGGAWETQYF.

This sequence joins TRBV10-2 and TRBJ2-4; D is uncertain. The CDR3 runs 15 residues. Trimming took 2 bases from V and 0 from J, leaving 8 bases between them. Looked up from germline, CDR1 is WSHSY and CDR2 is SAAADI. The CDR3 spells CASSESGVAKNIQYF. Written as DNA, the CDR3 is TGCGCCAGCAGTGAGAGTGGTGTAGCCAAAAACATTCAGTACTTC.

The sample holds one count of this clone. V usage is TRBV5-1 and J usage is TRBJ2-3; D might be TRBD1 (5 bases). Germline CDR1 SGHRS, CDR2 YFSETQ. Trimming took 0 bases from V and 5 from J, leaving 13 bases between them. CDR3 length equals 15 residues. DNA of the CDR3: TGCGCCAGCAGCTTGGAGACACGTCAGGGAGATACGCAGTATTTT. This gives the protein CASSLETRQGDTQYF. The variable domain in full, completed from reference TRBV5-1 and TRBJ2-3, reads KAGVTQTPRYLIKTRGQQVTLSCSPISGHRSVSWYQQTPGQGLQFLFEYFSETQRNKGNFPGRFSGRQFSNSRSEMNVSTLELGDSALYLCASSLETRQGDTQYFGPGTRLTVL.

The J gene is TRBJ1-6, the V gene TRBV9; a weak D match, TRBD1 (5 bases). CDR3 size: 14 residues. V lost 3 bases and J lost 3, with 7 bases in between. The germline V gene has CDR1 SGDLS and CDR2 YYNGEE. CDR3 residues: CASSGGHYNSPLHF. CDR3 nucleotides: TGTGCCAGCAGCGGCGGACACTATAATTCACCCCTCCACTTT.

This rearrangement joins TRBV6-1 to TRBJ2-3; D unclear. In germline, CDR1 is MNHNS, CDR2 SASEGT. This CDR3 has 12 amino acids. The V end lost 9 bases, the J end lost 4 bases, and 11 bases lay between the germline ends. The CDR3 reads CASTGRPDTQYF. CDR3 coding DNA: TGTGCCAGTACCGGGCGCCCAGATACGCAGTATTTT.

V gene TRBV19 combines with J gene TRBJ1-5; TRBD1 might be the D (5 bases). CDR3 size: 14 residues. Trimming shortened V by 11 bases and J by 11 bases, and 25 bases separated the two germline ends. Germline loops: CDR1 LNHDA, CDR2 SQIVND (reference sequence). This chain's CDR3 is CAVLVGGPNWAQHF. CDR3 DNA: TGTGCCGTCCTCGTGGGGGGTCCTAATTGGGCCCAGCATTTT.

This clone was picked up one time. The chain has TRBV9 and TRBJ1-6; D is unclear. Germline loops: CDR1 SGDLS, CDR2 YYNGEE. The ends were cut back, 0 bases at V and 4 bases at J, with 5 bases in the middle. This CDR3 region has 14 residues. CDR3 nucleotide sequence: TGTGCCAGCAGCGTAGATTGGTATAATTCACCCCTCCACTTT. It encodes CASSVDWYNSPLHF.

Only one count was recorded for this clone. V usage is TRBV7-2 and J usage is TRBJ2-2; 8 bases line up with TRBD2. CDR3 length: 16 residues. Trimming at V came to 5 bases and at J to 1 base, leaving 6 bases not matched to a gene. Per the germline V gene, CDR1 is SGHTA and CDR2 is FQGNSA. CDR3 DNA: TGTGCCAGCAGCCCGTTGGCGGGGGGGAACACCGGGGAGCTGTTTTTT. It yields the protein CASSPLAGGNTGELFF. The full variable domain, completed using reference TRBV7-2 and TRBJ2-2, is GAGVSQSPSNKVTEKGKDVELRCDPISGHTALYWYRQSLGQGLEFLIYFQGNSAPDKSGLPSDRFSAERTGGSVSTLTIQRTQQEDSAVYLCASSPLAGGNTGELFFGEGSRLTVL.

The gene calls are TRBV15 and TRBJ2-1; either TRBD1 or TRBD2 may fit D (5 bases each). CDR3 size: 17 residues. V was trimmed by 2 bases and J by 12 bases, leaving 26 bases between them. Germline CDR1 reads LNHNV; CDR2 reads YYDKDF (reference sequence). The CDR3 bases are TGTGCCACCAGCAGATTGGGGCCAAGCGGCCCAGTAGTGCGGCAGTTCTTC. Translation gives CATSRLGPSGPVVRQFF. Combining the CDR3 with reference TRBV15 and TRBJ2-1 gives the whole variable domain DAMVIQNPRYQVTQFGKPVTLSCSQTLNHNVMYWYQQKSSQAPKLLFHYYDKDFNNEADTPDNFQSRRPNTSFCFLDIRSPGLGDTAMYLCATSRLGPSGPVVRQFFGPGTRLTVL.

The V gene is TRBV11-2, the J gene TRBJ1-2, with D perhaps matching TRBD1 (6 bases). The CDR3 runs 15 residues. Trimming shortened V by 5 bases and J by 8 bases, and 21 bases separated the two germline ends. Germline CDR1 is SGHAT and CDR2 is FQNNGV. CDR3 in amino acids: CASSPSTAGAGGYTF. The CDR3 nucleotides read TGTGCCAGCAGCCCGTCAACAGCGGGGGCGGGAGGCTACACCTTC.

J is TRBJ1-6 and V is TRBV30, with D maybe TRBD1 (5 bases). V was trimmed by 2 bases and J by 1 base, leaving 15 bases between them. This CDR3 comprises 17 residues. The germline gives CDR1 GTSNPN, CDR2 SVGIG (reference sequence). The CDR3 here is CAWSRTTLRSYNSPLHF. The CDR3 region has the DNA TGTGCCTGGAGTAGGACAACCCTGAGGTCCTATAATTCACCCCTCCACTTT.

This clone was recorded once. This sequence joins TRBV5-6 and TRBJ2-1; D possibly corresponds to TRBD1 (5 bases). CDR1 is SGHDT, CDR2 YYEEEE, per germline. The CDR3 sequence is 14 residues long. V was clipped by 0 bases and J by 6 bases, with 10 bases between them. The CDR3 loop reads CASSLVLGPNEQFF. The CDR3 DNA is TGTGCCAGCAGCTTGGTCCTGGGGCCCAATGAGCAGTTCTTC.

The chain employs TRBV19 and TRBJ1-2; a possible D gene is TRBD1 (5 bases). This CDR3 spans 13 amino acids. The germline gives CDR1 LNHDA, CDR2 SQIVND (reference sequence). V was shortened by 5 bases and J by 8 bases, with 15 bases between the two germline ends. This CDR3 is CASSFGTGKGYTF. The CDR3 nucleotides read TGTGCCAGTAGTTTCGGTACAGGAAAAGGCTACACCTTC.

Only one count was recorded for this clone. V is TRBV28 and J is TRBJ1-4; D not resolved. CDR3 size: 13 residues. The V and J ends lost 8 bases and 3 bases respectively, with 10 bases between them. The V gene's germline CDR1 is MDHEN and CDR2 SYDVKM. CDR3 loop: CASLLGSNEKLFF. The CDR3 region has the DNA TGTGCCAGCTTGCTGGGCTCTAATGAAAAACTGTTTTTT.

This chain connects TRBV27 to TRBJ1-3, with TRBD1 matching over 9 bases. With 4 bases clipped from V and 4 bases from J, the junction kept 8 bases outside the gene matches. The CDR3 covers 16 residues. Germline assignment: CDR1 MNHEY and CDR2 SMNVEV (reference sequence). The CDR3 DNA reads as TGTGCCAGCAGTTCCTTACAACAGGGGGCCGGAAACACCATATATTTT. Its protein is CASSSLQQGAGNTIYF.

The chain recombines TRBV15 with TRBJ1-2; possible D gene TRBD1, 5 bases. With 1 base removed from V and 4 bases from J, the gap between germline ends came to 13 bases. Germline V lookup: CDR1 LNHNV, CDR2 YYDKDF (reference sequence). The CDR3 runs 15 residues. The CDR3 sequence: CATSRVLGGGYGYTF. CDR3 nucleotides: TGTGCCACCAGCAGAGTACTTGGGGGAGGCTATGGCTACACCTTC.

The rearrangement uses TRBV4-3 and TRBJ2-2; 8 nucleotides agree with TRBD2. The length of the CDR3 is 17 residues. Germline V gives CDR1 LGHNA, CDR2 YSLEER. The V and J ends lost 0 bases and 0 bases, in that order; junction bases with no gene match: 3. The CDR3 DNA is TGCGCCAGCAGCCAAGACTGCGGGGGGCCGAACACCGGGGAGCTGTTTTTT. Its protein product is CASSQDCGGPNTGELFF.

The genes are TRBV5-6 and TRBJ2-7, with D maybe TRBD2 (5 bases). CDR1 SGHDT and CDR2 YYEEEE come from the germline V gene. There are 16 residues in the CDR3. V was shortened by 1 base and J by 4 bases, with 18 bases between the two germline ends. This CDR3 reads CASSLLAPRAEYEQYF. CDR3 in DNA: TGTGCCAGCAGCTTGTTAGCGCCCCGGGCGGAGTACGAGCAGTACTTC.

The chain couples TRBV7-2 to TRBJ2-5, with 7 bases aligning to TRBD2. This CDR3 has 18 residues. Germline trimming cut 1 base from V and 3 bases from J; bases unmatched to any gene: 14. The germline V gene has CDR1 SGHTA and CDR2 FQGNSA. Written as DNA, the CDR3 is TGTGCCAGCAGCTTAGGGTATAGGGAGCGGGGCTATAAAGAGACCCAGTACTTC. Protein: CASSLGYRERGYKETQYF.

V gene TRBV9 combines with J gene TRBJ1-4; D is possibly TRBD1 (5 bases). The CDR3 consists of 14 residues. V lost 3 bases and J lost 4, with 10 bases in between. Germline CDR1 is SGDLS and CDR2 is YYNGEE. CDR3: CASSDGANNEKLFF. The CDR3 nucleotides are TGTGCCAGCAGCGATGGGGCAAATAATGAAAAACTGTTTTTT. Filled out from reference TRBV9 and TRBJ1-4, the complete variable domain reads DSGVTQTPKHLITATGQRVTLRCSPRSGDLSVYWYQQSLDQGLQFLIQYYNGEERAKGNILERFSAQQFPDLHSELNLSSLELGDSALYFCASSDGANNEKLFFGSGTQLSVL.

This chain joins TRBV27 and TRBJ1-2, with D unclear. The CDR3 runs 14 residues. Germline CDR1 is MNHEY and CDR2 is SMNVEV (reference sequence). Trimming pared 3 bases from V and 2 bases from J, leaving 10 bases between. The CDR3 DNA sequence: TGTGCCAGCAGTTTGGCTGCCAGAAACTATGGCTACACCTTC. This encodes CASSLAARNYGYTF.

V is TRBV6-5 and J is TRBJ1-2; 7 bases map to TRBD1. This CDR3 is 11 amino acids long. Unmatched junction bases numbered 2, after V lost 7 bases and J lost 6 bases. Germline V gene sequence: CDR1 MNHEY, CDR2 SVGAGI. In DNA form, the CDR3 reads TGTGCCAGCACACAGGGGAATGGCTACACCTTC. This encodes CASTQGNGYTF.

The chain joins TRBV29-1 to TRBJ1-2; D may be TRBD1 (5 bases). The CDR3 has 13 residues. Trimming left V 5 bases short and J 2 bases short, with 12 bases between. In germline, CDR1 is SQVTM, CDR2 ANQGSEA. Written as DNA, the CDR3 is TGCAGCGTTCGTAACCGGGGGAACTATGGCTACACCTTC. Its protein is CSVRNRGNYGYTF. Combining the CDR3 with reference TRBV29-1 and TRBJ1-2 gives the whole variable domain SAVISQKPSRDICQRGTSLTIQCQVDSQVTMMFWYRQQPGQSLTLIATANQGSEATYESGFVIDKFPISRPNLTFSTLTVSNMSPEDSSIYLCSVRNRGNYGYTFGSGTRLTVV.

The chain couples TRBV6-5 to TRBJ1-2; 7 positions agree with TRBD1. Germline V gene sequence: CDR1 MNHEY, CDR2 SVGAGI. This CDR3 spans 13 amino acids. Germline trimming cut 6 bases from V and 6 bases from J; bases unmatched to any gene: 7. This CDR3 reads CASSTTTGDGYTF. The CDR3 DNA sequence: TGTGCCAGCAGCACTACCACAGGGGATGGCTACACCTTC.

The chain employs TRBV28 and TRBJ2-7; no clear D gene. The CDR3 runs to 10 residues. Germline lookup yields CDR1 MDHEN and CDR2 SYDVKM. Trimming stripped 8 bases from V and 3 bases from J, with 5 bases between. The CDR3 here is CASSRYEQYF. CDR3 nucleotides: TGTGCCAGCTCCCGCTACGAGCAGTACTTC.